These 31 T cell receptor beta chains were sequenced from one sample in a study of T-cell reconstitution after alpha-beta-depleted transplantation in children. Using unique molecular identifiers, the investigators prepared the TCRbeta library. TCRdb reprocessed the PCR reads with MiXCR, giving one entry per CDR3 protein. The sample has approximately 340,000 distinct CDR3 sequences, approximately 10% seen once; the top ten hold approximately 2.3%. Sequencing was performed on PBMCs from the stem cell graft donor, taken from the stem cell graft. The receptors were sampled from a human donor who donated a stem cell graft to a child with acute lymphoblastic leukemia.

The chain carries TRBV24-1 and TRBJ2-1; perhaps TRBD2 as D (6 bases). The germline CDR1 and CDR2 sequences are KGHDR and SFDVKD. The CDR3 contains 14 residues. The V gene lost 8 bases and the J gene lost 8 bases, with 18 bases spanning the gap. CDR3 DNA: TGTGCCACCACTGTAGCGGATGGGAGTGATGAGCAGTTCTTC. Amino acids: CATTVADGSDEQFF.

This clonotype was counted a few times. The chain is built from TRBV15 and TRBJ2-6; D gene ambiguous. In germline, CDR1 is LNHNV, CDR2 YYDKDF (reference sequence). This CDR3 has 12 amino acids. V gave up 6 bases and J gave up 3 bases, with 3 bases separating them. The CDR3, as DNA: TGTGCCACCAGTGATGGGGCCAACGTCCTGACTTTC. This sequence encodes CATSDGANVLTF.

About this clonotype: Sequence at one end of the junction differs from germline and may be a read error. CDR3 DNA sequence: TGTGCCACCTCACCACCGGGAAAGGGCGGCTCTGGAAACACCATATATTTT. This codes for CATSPPGKGGSGNTIYF. The V gene is TRBV18, the J gene TRBJ1-3, with D uncertain. The CDR3 length is 17 residues. The germline V gene encodes CDR1 KGHSH and CDR2 LQKENI.

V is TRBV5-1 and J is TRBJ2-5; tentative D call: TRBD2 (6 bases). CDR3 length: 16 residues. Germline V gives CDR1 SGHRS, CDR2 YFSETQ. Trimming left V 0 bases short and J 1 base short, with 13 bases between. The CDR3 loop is CASSLGGSGFQETQYF. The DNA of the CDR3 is TGCGCCAGCAGCTTGGGAGGTAGCGGATTCCAAGAGACCCAGTACTTC.

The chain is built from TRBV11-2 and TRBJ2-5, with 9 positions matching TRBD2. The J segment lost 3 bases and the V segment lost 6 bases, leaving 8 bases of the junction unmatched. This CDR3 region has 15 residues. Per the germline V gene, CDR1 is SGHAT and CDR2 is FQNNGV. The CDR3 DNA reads TGTGCCAGCAGGAGAATTAGCGGGAGTAAAGAGACCCAGTACTTC. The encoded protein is CASRRISGSKETQYF. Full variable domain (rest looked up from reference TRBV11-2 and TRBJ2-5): EAGVAQSPRYKIIEKRQSVAFWCNPISGHATLYWYQQILGQGPKLLIQFQNNGVVDDSQLPKDRFSAERLKGVDSTLKIQPAKLEDSAVYLCASRRISGSKETQYFGPGTRLLVL.

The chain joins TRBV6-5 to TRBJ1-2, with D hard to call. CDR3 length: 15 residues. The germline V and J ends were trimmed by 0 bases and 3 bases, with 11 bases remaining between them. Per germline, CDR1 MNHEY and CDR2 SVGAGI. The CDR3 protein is CASSYSADYYYGYTF. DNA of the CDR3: TGTGCCAGCAGTTACTCGGCGGATTACTACTATGGCTACACCTTC.

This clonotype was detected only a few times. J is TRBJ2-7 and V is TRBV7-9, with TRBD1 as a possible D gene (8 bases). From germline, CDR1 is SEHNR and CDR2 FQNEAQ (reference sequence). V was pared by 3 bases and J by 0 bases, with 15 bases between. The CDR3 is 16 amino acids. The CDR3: CASSLRGTGDSYEQYF. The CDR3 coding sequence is TGTGCCAGCAGCTTGCGGGGGACAGGTGACTCCTACGAGCAGTACTTC. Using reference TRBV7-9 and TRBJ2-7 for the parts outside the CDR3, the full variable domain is DTGVSQNPRHKITKRGQNVTFRCDPISEHNRLYWYRQTLGQGPEFLTYFQNEAQLEKSRLLSDRFSAERPKGSFSTLEIQRTEQGDSAMYLCASSLRGTGDSYEQYFGPGTRLTVT.

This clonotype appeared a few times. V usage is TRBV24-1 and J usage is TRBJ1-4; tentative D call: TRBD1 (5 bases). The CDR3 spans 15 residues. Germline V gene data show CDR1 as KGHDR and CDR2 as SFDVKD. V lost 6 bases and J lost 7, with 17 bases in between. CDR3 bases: TGTGCCACCAGTCATCCGGGACGTGGAGGTGAAAAACTGTTTTTT. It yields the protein CATSHPGRGGEKLFF.

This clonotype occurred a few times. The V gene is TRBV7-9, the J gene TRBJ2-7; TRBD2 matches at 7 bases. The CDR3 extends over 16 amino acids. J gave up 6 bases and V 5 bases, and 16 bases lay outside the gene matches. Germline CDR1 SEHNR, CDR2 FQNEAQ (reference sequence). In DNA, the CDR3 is TGTGCCAGCAGCGACGATTTCGGGAGGCCGGGGTCCGAGCAGTACTTC. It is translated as CASSDDFGRPGSEQYF.

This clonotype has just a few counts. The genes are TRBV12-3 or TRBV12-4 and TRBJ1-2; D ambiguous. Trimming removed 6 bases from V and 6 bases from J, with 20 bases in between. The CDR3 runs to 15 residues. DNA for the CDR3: TGTGCCAGCAGGGTTTCGGGGTCGACAAGGAATGGCTACACCTTC. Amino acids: CASRVSGSTRNGYTF.

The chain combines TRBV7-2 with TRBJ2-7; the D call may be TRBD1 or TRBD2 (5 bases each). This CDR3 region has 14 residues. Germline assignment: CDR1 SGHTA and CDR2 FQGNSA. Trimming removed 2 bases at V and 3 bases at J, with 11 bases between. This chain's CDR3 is CASSLRGEHYEQYF. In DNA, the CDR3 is TGTGCCAGCAGCTTAAGGGGAGAGCACTACGAGCAGTACTTC.

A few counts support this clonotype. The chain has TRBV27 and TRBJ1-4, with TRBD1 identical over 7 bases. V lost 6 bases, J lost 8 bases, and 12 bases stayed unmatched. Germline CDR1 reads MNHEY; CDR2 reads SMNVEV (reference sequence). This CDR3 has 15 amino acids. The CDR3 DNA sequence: TGTGCCAGCAGCCCCTGGGGCAGGGGGGAGGAAAAACTGTTTTTT. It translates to CASSPWGRGEEKLFF.

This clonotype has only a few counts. CDR3 sequence (DNA): TGCAGTTCGGGATTTAGCTCCTACGAGCAGTACTTC. This translates into CSSGFSSYEQYF. The chain couples TRBV20-1 to TRBJ2-7, with D possibly TRBD2 on 5 matching bases. V lost 8 bases, J lost 0 bases, and 11 bases lay in between. Germline loops: CDR1 DFQATT, CDR2 SNEGSKA (reference sequence). The CDR3 covers 12 residues.

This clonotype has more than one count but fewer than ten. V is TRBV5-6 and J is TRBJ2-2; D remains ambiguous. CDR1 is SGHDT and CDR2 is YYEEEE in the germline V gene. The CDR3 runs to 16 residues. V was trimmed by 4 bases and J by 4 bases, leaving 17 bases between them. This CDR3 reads CASSRTATSGTGELFF. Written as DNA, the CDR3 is TGTGCCAGCAGCCGTACAGCGACCTCAGGCACCGGGGAGCTGTTTTTT.

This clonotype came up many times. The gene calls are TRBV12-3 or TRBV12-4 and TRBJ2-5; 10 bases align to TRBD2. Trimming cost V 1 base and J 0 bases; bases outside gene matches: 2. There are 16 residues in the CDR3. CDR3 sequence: CASSLGTSGYQETQYF. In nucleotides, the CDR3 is TGTGCCAGCAGTTTAGGGACTAGCGGTTACCAAGAGACCCAGTACTTC.

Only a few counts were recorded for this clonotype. The CDR3 here is CASSYSTGTGRYEQYF. The DNA for the CDR3 is TGTGCCAGCAGTTACTCAACCGGGACAGGGCGGTACGAGCAGTACTTC. The genes are TRBV6-7 and TRBJ2-7, with 9 positions matching TRBD1. TRBV6-7 is treated as an ORF (open reading frame) with a function not yet certain. The CDR3 runs to 16 residues. After removal of 0 bases from V and 4 bases from J, the junction contained 7 bases not matched to a gene.

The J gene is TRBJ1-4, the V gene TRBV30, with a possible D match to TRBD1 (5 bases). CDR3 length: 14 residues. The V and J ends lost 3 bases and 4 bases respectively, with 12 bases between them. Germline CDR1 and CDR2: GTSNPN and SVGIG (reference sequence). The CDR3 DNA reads TGTGCCTGGAGGACGGGACCGCATAATGAAAAACTGTTTTTT. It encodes CAWRTGPHNEKLFF.

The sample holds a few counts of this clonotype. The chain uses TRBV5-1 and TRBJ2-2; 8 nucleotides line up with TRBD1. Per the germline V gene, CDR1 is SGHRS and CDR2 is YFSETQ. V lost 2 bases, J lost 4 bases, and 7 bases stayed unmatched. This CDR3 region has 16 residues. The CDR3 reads CASSLGQGSTTGELFF. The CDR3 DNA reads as TGCGCCAGCAGCTTAGGACAGGGCTCCACCACCGGGGAGCTGTTTTTT. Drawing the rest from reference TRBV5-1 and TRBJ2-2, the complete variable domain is KAGVTQTPRYLIKTRGQQVTLSCSPISGHRSVSWYQQTPGQGLQFLFEYFSETQRNKGNFPGRFSGRQFSNSRSEMNVSTLELGDSALYLCASSLGQGSTTGELFFGEGSRLTVL.

The CDR3 bases are TGCAGTGCTAGAGTGACGACTAGGCTCAATGAGCAGTTCTTC. It codes for CSARVTTRLNEQFF. V usage is TRBV20-1 and J usage is TRBJ2-1; a possible D gene is TRBD2 (6 bases). Germline V lookup: CDR1 DFQATT, CDR2 SNEGSKA (reference sequence). Trimming removed 1 base at V and 6 bases at J, with 13 bases between. This CDR3 region has 14 residues.

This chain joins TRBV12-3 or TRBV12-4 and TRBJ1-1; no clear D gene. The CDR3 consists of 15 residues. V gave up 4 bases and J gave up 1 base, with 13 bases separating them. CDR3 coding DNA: TGTGCCAGCAGTTCCGGACTAGTTTCGAACACTGAAGCTTTCTTT. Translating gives CASSSGLVSNTEAFF.

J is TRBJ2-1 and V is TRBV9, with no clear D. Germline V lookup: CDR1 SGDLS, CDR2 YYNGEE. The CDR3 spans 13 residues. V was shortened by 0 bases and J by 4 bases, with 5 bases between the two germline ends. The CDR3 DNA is TGTGCCAGCAGCGTAGCCGAATACAATGAGCAGTTCTTC. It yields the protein CASSVAEYNEQFF.

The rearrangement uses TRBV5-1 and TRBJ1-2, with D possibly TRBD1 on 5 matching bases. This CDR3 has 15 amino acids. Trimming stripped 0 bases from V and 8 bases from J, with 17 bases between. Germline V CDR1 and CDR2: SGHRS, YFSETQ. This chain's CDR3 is CASSLDGRAETGYTF. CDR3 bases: TGCGCCAGCAGCTTGGACGGCAGGGCGGAGACAGGCTACACCTTC.

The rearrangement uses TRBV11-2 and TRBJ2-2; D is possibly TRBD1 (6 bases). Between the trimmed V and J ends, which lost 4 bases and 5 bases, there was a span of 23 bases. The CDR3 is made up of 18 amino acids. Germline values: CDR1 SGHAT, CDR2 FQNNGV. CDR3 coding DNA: TGTGCCAGCAGCTCCAAGCCCTTAGTAGGACAGCCTACCGGGGAGCTGTTTTTT. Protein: CASSSKPLVGQPTGELFF. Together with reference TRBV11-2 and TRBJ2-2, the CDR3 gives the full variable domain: EAGVAQSPRYKIIEKRQSVAFWCNPISGHATLYWYQQILGQGPKLLIQFQNNGVVDDSQLPKDRFSAERLKGVDSTLKIQPAKLEDSAVYLCASSSKPLVGQPTGELFFGEGSRLTVL.

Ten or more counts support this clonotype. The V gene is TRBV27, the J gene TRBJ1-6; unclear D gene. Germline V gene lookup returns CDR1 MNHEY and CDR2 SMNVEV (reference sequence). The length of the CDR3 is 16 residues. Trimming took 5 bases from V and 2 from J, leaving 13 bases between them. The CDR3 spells CASSAFPLTYNSPLHF. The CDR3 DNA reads TGTGCCAGCAGTGCCTTCCCACTCACCTATAATTCACCCCTCCACTTT.

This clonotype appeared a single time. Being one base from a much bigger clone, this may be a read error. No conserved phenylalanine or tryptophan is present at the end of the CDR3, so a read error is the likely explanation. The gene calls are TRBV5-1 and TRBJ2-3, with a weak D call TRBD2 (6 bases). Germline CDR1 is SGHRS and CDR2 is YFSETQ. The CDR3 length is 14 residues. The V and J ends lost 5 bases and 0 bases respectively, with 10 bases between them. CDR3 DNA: TGCGCCAGCAGGATAGCGGTTAGCACAGATACGCAGTATTAT. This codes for CASRIAVSTDTQYY.

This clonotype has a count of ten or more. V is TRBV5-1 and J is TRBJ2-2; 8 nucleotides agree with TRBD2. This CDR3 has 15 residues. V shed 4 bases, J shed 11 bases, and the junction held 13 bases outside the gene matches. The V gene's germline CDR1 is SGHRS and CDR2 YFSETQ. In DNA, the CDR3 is TGCGCCAGCAGCCCGGGACTAGTGGGGAGTGGAGAGCTGTTTTTT. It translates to CASSPGLVGSGELFF.

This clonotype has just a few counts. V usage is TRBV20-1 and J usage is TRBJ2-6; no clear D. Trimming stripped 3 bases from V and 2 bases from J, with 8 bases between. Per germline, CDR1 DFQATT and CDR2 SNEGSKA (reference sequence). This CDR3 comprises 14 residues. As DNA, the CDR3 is TGCAGTGCTAGTAGGAATACTGGGGCCAACGTCCTGACTTTC. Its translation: CSASRNTGANVLTF.

The CDR3 sequence is CASSLSPGHLSYNEQFF. The DNA of the CDR3 is TGTGCCAGCAGCCTATCACCGGGACACCTCTCCTACAATGAGCAGTTCTTC. The rearrangement links TRBV7-8 to TRBJ2-1; tentative D call: TRBD1 (6 bases). The CDR3 is 17 amino acids. V was shortened by 5 bases and J by 0 bases, with 17 bases between the two germline ends. Germline loops: CDR1 SGHVS, CDR2 FQNEAQ.

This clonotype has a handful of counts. CDR3 residues: CASSQDSLSGELFF. In DNA, the CDR3 is TGCGCCAGCAGCCAAGATTCGCTATCCGGGGAGCTGTTTTTT. The chain has TRBV4-3 and TRBJ2-2; no firm D call. The CDR3 runs 14 residues. Germline CDR1 LGHNA, CDR2 YSLEER. V lost 0 bases and J lost 6, with 8 bases in between.

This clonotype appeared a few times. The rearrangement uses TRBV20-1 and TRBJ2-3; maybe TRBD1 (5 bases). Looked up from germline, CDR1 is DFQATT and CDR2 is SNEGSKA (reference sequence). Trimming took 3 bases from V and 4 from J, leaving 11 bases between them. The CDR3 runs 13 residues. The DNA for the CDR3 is TGCAGTGCTAGGGTCAGGGCGGCAGATACGCAGTATTTT. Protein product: CSARVRAADTQYF.

CDR3 residues: CSARRPPGQGPSEQFF. The CDR3 DNA reads TGCAGTGCTAGAAGGCCCCCGGGACAGGGTCCCTCTGAGCAGTTCTTC. V is TRBV20-1 and J is TRBJ2-1, with TRBD1 identical over 9 bases. The CDR3 spans 16 residues. J was trimmed by 9 bases and V by 2 bases; bases with no gene match: 14. Germline loops: CDR1 DFQATT, CDR2 SNEGSKA (reference sequence).